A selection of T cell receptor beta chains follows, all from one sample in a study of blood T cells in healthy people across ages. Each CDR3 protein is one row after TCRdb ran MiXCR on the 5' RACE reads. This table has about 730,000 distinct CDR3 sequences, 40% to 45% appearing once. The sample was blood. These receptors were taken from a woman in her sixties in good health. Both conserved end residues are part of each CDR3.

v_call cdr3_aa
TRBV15 CATSRYGGGIEQFF
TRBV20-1 CSAPGAPGGITEAFF
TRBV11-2 CASSKGRYDYNEQFF
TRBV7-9 CASSLGQGDDEQFF
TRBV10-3 CAISGEAGGDTQYF
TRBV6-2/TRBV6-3 CASSYLAGDRYEQYF
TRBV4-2 CASSQVRGAEAFF
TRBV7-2 CASSLIGVYGYTF
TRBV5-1 CASSSGLAGANNEQFF
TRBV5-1 CASSLWWGETQYF
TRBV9 CASSVRAGAQETQYF
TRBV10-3 CAISNAPARTDTQYF
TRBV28 CASSPRRGAGGDEQFF
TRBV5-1 CASSPLGGGAYNEQFF
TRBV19 CASAARGNEQFF
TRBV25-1 CASSDPQGPSPLHF
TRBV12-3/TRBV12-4 CASSLSMGLPYEQYF
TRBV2 CAARTRGGGPQETQYF
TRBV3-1 CASSRPPERESYNEQFF
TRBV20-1 CSAPTSGAYEQYF
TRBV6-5 CASSATWRGDEQYF
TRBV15 CATSSPGEWTDTQYF
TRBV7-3 CASSSQGTTDTQYF
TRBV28 CASSLEQGGTYEQYF
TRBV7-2 CASTPAGGRNEQFF
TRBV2 CASSEQGVIYEQYF
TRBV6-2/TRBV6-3 CASRTGTALYEQYF
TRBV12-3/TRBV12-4 CASSLTSGSLEQYF
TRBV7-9 CASSRQTTNEKLFF
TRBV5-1 CASSLSAPSLTEAFF
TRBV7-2 CASSQGSWGEKLFF
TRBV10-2 CASSGGQGLYNEQYF
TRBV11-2 CASSLATSGGAYEQYF
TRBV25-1 CASSGSQINEQFF
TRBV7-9 CASSLGVGTEGNQPQHF
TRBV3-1 CASSRTGRIQETRYF
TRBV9 CASSSGGQYTDTQYF
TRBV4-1 CASSQVTRGLAGEFF
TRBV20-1 CSALRTGGAYEQYF
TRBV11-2 CASSSHPLRGGYNEQFF
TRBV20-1 CSATRTGSGSLYEQYF
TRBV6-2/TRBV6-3 CASSYSLGGKSNQPQHF
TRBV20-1 CSAWNSGRGEQFF
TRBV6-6 CASSSSRARSETQYF
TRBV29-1 CSVTSGPQTTLDTQYF
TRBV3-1 CASSQDEDRNTEAFF
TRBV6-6 CASSQQLNYGYTF